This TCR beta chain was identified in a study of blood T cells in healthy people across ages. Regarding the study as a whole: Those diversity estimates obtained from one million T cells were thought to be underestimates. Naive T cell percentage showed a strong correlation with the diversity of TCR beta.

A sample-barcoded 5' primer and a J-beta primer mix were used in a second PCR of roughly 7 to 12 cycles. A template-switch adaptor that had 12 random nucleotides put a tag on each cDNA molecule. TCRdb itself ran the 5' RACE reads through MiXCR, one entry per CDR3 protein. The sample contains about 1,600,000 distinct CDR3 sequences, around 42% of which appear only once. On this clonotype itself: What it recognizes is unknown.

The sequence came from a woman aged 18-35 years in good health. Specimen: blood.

In DNA form, the CDR3 reads TGCAGTGCTAGAGTGCTGATAGCGGGAGACGACAATGAGCAGTTCTTC. It yields the protein CSARVLIAGDDNEQFF. The chain recombines TRBV20-1 with TRBJ2-1; 9 bases align to TRBD2. After removal of 1 base from V and 5 bases from J, the junction contained 9 bases not matched to a gene. The germline gives CDR1 DFQATT, CDR2 SNEGSKA (reference sequence). CDR3 size: 16 residues.